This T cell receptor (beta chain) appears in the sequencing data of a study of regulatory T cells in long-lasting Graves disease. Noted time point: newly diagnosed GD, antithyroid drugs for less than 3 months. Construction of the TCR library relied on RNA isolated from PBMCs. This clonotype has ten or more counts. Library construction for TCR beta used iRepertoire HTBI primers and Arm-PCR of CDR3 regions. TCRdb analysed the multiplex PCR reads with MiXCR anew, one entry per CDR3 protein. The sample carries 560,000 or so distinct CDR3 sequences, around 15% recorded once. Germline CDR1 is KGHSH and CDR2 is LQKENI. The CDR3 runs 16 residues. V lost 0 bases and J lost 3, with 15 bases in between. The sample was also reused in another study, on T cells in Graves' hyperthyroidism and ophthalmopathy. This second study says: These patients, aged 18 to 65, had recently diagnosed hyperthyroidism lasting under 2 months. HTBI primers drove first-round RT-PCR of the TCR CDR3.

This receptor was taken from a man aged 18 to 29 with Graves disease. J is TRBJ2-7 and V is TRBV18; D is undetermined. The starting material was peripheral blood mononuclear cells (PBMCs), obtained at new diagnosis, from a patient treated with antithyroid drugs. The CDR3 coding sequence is TGTGCCAGCTCACCACCGCCGAAGAAACTTTTCTACGAGCAGTACTTC. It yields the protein CASSPPPKKLFYEQYF.